This TCR beta chain was profiled in a study of cytomegalovirus exposure and HLA in healthy donors. Findings of the study overall: Cytomegalovirus association was listed for around 170 TCR beta chains.

Germline values: CDR1 LNHDA, CDR2 SQIVND (reference sequence). Trimming removed 5 bases from V and 2 bases from J; junction bases left unmatched: 8. The CDR3 is made up of 17 amino acids. To note about this clone: Its target is not known.

Repertoires were generated with immunoSEQ multiplex PCR, while TCRdb's copy carries only in-frame clones and drops some. The profile covers a few hundred thousand clones, with 80% to 95% appearing a single time and approximately 3.1% taken by the ten largest. The sequencing sample was made of PBMCs. This chain links TRBV19 with TRBJ2-7; TRBD2 matches at 14 bases. This TCR derives from a woman aged 25 to 39 in good health and CMV-seronegative. CDR3: CASSHNPGLAGAYEQYF. CDR3 nucleotide sequence: TGTGCCAGTAGTCACAATCCGGGACTAGCGGGGGCCTACGAGCAGTACTTC. Full variable domain (outside the CDR3, taken from reference TRBV19 and TRBJ2-7): DGGITQSPKYLFRKEGQNVTLSCEQNLNHDAMYWYRQDPGQGLRLIYYSQIVNDFQKGDIAEGYSVSREKKESFPLTVTSAQKNPTAFYLCASSHNPGLAGAYEQYFGPGTRLTVT.